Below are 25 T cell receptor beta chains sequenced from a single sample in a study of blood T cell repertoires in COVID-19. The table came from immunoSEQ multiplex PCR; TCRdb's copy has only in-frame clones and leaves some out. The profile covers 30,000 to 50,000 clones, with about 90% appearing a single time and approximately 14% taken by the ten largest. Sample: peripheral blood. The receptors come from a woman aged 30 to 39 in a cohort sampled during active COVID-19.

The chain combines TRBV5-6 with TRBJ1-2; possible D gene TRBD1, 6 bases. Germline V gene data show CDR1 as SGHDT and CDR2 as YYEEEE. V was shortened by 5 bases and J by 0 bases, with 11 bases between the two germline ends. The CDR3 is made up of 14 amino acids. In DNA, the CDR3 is TGTGCCAGCAGTCGGGGACAAGCTAACTATGGCTACACCTTC. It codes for CASSRGQANYGYTF.

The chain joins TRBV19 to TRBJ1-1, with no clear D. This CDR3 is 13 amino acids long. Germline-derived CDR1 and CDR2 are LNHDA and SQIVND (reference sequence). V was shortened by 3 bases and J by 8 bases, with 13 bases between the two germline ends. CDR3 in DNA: TGTGCCAGTAGTATGGAGACCGTTACCGAAGCTTTCTTT. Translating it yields CASSMETVTEAFF.

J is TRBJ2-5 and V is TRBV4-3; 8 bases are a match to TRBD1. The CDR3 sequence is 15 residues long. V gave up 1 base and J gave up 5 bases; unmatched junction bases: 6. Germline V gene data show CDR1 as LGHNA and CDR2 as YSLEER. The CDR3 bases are TGCGCCAGCAGCCAAGGGGGGGACAGGCGGGAGACCCAGTACTTC. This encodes CASSQGGDRRETQYF.

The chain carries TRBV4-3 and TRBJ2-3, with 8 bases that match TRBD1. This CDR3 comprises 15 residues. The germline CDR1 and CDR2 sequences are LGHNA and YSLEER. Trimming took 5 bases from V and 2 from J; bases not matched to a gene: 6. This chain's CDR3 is CASSTRQGTTDTQYF. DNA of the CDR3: TGCGCCAGCAGCACTCGACAGGGGACCACAGATACGCAGTATTTT.

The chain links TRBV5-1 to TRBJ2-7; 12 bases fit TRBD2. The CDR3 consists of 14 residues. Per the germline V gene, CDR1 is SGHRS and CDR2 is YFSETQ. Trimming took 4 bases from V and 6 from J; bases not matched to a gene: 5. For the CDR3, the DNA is TGCGCCAGCAGCCTAGCGGGAGGGCCATCCGAGCAGTACTTC. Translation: CASSLAGGPSEQYF.

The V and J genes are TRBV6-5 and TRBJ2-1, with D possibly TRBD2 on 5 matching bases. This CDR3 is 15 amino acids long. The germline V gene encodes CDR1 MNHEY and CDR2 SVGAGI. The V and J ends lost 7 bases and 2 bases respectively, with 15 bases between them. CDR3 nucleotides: TGTGCCAGCACCATTAGCGTAGACGCCTACAATGAGCAGTTCTTC. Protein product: CASTISVDAYNEQFF.

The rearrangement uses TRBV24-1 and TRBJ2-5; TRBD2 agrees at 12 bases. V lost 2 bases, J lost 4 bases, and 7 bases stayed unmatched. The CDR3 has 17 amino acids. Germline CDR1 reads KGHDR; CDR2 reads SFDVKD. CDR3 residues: CATSDYGLAGISETQYF. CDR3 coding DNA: TGTGCCACCAGTGATTATGGACTAGCGGGAATTTCAGAGACCCAGTACTTC.

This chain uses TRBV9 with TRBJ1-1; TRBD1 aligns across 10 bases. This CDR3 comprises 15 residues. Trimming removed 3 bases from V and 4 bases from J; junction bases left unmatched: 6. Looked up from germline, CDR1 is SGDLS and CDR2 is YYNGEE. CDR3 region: CASSADRGLSTEAFF. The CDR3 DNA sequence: TGTGCCAGCAGCGCAGACAGGGGGCTGAGCACTGAAGCTTTCTTT.

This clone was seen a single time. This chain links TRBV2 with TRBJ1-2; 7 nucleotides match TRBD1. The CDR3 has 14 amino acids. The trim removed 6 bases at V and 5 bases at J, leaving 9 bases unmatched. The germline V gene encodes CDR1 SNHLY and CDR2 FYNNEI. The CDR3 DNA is TGTGCCAGCAGGACAAGGGGGCCGGGGTATGGCTACACCTTC. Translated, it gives CASRTRGPGYGYTF.

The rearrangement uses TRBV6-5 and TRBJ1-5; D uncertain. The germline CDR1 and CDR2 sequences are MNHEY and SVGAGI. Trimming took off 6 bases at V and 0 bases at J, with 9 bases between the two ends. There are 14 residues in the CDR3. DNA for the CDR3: TGTGCCAGCAGGGCGGACTATAGCAATCAGCCCCAGCATTTT. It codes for CASRADYSNQPQHF.

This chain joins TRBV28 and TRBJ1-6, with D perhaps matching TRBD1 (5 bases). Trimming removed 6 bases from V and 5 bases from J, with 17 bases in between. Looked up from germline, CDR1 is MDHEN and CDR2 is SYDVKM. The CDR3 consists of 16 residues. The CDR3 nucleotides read TGTGCCAGCAGGGGACTCGGCGCACCTCATAATTCACCCCTCCACTTT. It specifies CASRGLGAPHNSPLHF.

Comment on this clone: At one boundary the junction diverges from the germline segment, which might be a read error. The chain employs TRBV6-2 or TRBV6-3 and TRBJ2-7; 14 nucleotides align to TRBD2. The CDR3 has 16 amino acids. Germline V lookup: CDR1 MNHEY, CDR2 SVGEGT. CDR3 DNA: TGTGCCCGCAGTCCCCTCGGACTAGCGGGAGGTTCGGAGCAGTACTTC. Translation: CARSPLGLAGGSEQYF.

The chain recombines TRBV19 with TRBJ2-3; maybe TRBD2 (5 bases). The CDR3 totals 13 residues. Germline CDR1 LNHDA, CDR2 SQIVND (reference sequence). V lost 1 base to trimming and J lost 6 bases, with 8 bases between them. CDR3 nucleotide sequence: TGTGCCAGTAGTATAGGAACTAGGGATACGCAGTATTTT. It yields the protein CASSIGTRDTQYF. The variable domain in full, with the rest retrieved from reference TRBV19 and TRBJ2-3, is DGGITQSPKYLFRKEGQNVTLSCEQNLNHDAMYWYRQDPGQGLRLIYYSQIVNDFQKGDIAEGYSVSREKKESFPLTVTSAQKNPTAFYLCASSIGTRDTQYFGPGTRLTVL.

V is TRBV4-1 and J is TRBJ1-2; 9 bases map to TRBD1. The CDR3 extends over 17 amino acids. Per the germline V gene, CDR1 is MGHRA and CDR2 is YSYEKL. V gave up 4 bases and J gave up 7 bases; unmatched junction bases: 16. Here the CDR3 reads CASSPGQGEGGRSGYTF. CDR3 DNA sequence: TGCGCCAGCAGCCCGGGACAGGGAGAGGGAGGTCGATCTGGCTACACCTTC.

CDR3 DNA sequence: TGTGCCAGTAGTCCTCAACGACAGGGACGGGAGAACACTGAAGCTTTCTTT. Protein: CASSPQRQGRENTEAFF. The chain couples TRBV19 to TRBJ1-1, with 7 bases lining up with TRBD1. The junction had 13 bases not matched to a gene; V was cut back by 5 bases and J by 1 base. The germline V gene encodes CDR1 LNHDA and CDR2 SQIVND (reference sequence). This CDR3 is built from 17 residues.

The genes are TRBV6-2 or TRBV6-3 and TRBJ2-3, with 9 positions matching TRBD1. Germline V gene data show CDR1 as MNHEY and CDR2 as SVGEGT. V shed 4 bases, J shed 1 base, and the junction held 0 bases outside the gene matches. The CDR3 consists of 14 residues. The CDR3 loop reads CASSWTGGTDTQYF. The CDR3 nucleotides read TGTGCCAGCAGTTGGACAGGGGGCACAGATACGCAGTATTTT.

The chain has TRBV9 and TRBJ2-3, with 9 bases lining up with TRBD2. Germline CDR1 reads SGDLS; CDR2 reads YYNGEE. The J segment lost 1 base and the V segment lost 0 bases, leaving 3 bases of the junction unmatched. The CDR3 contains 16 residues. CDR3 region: CASSVELAGGTDTQYF. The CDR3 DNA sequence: TGTGCCAGCAGCGTAGAATTAGCGGGGGGCACAGATACGCAGTATTTT.

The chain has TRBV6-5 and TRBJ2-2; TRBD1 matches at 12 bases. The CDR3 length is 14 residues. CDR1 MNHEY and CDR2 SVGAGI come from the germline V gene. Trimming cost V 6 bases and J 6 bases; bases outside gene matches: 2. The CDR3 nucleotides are TGTGCCAGCAGGGGACAGGGGGCGGCCGGGGAGCTGTTTTTT. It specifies CASRGQGAAGELFF.

CDR3 sequence reads: CASSHRRVVTDTQYF. DNA of the CDR3: TGTGCCAGCAGCCACCGGCGGGTCGTCACAGATACGCAGTATTTT. V is TRBV28 and J is TRBJ2-3; tentatively, D is TRBD2 (5 bases). Germline V gene lookup returns CDR1 MDHEN and CDR2 SYDVKM. Trimming removed 6 bases from V and 2 bases from J, with 15 bases in between. This CDR3 comprises 15 residues.

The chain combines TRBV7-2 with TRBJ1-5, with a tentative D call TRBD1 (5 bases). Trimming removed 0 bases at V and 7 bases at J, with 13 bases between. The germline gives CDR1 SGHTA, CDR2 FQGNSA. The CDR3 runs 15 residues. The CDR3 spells CASSLAGGGRQPQHF. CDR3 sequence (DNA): TGTGCCAGCAGCTTAGCTGGCGGGGGGAGGCAGCCCCAGCATTTT. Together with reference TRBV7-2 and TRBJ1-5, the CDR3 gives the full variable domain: GAGVSQSPSNKVTEKGKDVELRCDPISGHTALYWYRQSLGQGLEFLIYFQGNSAPDKSGLPSDRFSAERTGGSVSTLTIQRTQQEDSAVYLCASSLAGGGRQPQHFGDGTRLSIL.

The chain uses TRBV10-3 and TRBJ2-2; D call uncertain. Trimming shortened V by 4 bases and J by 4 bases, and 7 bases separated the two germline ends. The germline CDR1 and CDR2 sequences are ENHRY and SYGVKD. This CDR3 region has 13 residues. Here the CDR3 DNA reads TGTGCCATCAGTGTGATCAGCACCGGGGAGCTGTTTTTT. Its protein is CAISVISTGELFF.

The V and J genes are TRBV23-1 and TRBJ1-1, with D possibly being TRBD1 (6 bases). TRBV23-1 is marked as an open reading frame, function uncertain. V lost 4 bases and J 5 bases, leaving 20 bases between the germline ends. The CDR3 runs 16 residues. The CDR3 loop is CASSRRFQGRFTEAFF. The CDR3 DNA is TGCGCCAGCAGTCGCCGTTTCCAGGGGAGATTTACTGAAGCTTTCTTT.

CDR3 residues: CASSFRTSGYNEQFF. The CDR3 coding sequence is TGTGCCAGCAGCTTTAGGACTAGCGGATACAATGAGCAGTTCTTC. The chain employs TRBV7-9 and TRBJ2-1; 10 bases are a match to TRBD2. The trim removed 3 bases at V and 4 bases at J, leaving 3 bases unmatched. The CDR3 contains 15 residues. Germline V gene sequence: CDR1 SEHNR, CDR2 FQNEAQ (reference sequence).

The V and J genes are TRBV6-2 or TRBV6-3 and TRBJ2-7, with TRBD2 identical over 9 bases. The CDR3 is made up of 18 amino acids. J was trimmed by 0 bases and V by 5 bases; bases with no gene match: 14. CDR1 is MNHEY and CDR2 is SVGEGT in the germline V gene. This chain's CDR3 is CASSPFVPRGRASYEQYF. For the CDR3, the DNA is TGTGCCAGCAGTCCCTTTGTCCCTCGCGGGAGGGCCTCCTACGAGCAGTACTTC.

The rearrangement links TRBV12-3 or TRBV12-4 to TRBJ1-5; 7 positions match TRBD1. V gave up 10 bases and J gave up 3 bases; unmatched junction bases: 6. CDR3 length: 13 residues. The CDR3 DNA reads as TGTGCCATCGGGACAGCCAACAATCAGCCCCAGCATTTT. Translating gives CAIGTANNQPQHF.